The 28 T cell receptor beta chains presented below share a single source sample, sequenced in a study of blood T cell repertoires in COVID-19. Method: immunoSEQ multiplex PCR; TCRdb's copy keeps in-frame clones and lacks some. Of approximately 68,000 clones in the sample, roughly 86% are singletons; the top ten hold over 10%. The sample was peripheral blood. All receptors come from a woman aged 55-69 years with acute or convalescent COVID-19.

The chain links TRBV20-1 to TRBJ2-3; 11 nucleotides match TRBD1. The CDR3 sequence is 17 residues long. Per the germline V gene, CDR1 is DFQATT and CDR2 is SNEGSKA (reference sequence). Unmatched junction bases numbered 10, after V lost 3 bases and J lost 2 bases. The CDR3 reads CSASGTGGTVLTDTQYF. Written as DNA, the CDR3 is TGCAGTGCTAGTGGGACAGGGGGTACCGTACTCACAGATACGCAGTATTTT.

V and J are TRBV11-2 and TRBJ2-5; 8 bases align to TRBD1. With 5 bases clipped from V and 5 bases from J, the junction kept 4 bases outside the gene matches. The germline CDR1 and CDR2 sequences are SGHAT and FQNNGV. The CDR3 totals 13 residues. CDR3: CASSGTGGETQYF. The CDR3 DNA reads TGTGCCAGCAGCGGGACAGGAGGGGAGACCCAGTACTTC.

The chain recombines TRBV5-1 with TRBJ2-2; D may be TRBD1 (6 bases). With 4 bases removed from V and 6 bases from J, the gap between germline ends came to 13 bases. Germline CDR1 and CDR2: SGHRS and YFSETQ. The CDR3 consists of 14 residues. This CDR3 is CASSPTQGAGELFF. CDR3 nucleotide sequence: TGCGCCAGCAGCCCCACACAGGGAGCCGGGGAGCTGTTTTTT.

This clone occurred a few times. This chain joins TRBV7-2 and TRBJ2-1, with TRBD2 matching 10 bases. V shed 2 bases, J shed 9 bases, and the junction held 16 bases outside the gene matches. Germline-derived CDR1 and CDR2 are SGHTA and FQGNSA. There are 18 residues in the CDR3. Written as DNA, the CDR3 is TGTGCCAGCAGCTTACTCCCTAGCGGGGGATCCGGAGTTGGTGAGCAGTTCTTC. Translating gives CASSLLPSGGSGVGEQFF.

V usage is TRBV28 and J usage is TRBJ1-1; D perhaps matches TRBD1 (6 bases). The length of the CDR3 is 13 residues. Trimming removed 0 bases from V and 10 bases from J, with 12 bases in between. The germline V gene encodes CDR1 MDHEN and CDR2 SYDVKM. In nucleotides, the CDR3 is TGTGCCAGCAGTTTATGGGGGGCAGTCGGAGCTTTCTTT. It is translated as CASSLWGAVGAFF.

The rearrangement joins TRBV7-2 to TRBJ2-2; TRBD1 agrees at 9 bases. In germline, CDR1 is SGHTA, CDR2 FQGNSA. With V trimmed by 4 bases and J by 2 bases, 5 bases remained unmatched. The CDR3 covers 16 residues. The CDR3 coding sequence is TGTGCCAGCAGCTCACCGGGACAGGGAAACACCGGGGAGCTGTTTTTT. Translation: CASSSPGQGNTGELFF.

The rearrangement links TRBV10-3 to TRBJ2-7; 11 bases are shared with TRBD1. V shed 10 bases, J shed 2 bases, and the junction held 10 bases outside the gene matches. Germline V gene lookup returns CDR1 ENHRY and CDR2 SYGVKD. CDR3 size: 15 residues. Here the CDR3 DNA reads TGTGCCAGCAGCCCACCGGGACAGGGGGCCTACGAGCAGTACTTC. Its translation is CASSPPGQGAYEQYF.

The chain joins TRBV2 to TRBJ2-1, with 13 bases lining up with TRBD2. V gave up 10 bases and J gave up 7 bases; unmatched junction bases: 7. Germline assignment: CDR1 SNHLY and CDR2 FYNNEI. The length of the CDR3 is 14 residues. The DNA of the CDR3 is TGTGCCACCAAGACTAGCGGGGGGACGAATGAGCAGTTCTTC. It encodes CATKTSGGTNEQFF.

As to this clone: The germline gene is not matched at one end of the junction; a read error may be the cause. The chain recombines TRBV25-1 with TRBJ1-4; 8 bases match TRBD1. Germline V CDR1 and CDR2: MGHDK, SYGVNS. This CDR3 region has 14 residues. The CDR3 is CASSRTGSKEKLFF. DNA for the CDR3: TGTGCCAGCAGTAGGACAGGGTCTAAGGAAAAACTGTTTTTT. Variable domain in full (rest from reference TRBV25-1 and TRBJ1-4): EADIYQTPRYLVIGTGKKITLECSQTMGHDKMYWYQQDPGMELHLIHYSYGVNSTEKGDLSSESTVSRIRTEHFPLTLESARPSHTSQYLCASSRTGSKEKLFFGSGTQLSVL.

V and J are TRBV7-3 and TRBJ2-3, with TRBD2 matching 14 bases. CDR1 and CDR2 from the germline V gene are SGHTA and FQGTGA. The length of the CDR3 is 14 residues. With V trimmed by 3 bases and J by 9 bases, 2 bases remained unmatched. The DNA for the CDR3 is TGTGCCAGCAGCTTGGGACTAGCGGGGGACACGCAGTATTTT. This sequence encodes CASSLGLAGDTQYF.

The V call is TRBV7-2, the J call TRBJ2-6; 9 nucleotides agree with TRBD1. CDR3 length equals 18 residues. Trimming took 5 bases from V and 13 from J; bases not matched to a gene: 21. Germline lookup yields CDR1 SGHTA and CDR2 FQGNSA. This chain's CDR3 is CASSTPGTGKIGERVLTF. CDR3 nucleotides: TGTGCCAGCAGCACTCCCGGGACAGGGAAGATCGGGGAGAGAGTCCTGACTTTC. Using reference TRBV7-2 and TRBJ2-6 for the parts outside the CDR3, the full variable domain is GAGVSQSPSNKVTEKGKDVELRCDPISGHTALYWYRQSLGQGLEFLIYFQGNSAPDKSGLPSDRFSAERTGGSVSTLTIQRTQQEDSAVYLCASSTPGTGKIGERVLTFGAGSRLTVL.

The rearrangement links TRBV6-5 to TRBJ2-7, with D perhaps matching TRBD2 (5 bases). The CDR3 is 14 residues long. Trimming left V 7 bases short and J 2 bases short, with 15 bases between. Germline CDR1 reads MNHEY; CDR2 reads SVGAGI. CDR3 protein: CASKSVRGTYEQYF. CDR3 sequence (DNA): TGTGCCAGCAAATCGGTTCGGGGAACCTACGAGCAGTACTTC.

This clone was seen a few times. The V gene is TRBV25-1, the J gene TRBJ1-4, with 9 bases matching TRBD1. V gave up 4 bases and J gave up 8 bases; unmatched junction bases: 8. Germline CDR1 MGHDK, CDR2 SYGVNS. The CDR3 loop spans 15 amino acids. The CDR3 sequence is CASSATIGQGEKLFF. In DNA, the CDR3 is TGTGCCAGCAGTGCCACAATCGGACAGGGGGAAAAACTGTTTTTT.

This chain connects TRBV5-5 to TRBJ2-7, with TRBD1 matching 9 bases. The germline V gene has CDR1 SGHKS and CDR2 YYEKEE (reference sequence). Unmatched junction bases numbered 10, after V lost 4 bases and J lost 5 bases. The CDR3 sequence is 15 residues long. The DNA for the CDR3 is TGTGCCAGCAGCGTGGTAACAGGGGGCAACGACGAGCAGTACTTC. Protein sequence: CASSVVTGGNDEQYF. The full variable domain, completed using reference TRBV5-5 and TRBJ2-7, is DAGVTQSPTHLIKTRGQQVTLRCSPISGHKSVSWYQQVLGQGPQFIFQYYEKEERGRGNFPDRFSARQFPNYSSELNVNALLLGDSALYLCASSVVTGGNDEQYFGPGTRLTVT.

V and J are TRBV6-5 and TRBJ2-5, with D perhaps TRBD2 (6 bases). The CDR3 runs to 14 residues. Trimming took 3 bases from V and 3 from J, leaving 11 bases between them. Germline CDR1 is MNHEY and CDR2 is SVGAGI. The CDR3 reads CASSYGTEEETQYF. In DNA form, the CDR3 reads TGTGCCAGCAGTTATGGGACTGAAGAAGAGACCCAGTACTTC.

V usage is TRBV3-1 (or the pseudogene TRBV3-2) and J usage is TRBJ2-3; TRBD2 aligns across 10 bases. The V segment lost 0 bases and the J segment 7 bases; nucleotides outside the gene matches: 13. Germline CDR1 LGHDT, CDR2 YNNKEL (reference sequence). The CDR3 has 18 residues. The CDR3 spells CASSQEPPSGGRLYTQYF. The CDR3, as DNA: TGTGCCAGCAGCCAAGAGCCGCCTAGCGGGGGCCGGTTATATACGCAGTATTTT.

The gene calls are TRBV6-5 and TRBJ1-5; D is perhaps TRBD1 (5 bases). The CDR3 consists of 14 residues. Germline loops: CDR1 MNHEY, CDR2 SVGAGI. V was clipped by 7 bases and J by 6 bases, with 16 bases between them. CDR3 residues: CASTGLGGGQPQHF. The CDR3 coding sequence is TGTGCCAGCACCGGACTGGGGGGAGGTCAGCCCCAGCATTTT.

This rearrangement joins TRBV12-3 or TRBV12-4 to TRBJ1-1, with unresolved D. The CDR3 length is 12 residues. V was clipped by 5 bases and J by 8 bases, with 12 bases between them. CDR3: CASSQPNKEAFF. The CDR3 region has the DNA TGTGCCAGCAGTCAACCGAACAAGGAAGCTTTCTTT.

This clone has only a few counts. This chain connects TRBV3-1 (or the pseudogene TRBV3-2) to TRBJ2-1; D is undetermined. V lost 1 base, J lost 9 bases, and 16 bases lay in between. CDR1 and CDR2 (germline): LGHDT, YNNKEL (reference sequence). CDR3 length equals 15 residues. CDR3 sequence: CASSQVDIIDGEQFF. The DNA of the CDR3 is TGTGCCAGCAGCCAAGTCGACATTATAGACGGTGAGCAGTTCTTC.

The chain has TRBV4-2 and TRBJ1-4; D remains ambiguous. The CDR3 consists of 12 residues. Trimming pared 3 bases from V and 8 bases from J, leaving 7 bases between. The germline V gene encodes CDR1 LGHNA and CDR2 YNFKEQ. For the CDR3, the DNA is TGTGCCAGCAGCCACCCCCGGGAAAAACTGTTTTTT. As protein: CASSHPREKLFF.

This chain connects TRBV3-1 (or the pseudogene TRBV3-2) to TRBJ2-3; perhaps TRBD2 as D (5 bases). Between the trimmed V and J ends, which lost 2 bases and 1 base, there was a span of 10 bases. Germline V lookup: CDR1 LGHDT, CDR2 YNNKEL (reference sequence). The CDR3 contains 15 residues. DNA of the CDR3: TGTGCCAGCAGCCAACCTAGCCTGGGCACAGATACGCAGTATTTT. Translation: CASSQPSLGTDTQYF.

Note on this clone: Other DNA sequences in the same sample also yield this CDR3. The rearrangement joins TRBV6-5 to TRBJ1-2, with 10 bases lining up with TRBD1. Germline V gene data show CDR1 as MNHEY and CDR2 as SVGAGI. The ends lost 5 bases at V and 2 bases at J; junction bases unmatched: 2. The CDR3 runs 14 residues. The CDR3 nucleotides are TGTGCCAGCAGTCCGGGACAGGGGAACTATGGCTACACCTTC. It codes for CASSPGQGNYGYTF.

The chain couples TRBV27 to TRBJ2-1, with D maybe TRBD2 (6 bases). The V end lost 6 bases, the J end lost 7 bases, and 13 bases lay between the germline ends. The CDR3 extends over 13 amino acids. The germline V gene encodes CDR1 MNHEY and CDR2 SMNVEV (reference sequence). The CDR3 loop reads CASSGRRVNEQFF. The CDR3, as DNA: TGTGCCAGCAGCGGACGGAGGGTGAATGAGCAGTTCTTC.

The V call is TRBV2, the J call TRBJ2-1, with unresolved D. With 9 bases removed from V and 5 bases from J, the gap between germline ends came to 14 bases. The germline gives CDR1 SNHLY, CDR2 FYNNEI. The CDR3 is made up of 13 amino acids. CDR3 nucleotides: TGTGCCAGATCAGCTCAGGTAGACAATGAGCAGTTCTTC. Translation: CARSAQVDNEQFF.

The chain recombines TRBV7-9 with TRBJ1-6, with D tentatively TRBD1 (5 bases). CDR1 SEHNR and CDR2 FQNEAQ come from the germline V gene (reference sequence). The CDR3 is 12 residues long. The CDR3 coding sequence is TGTGCGTCGGGCAGGGAATATTCACCCCTCCACTTT. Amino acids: CASGREYSPLHF.

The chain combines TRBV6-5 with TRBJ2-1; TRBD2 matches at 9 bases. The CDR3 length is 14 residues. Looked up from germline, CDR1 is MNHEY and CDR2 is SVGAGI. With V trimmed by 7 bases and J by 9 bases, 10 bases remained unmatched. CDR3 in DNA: TGTGCCAGCACTCGGCGGGGGGGGTTTGGTGAGCAGTTCTTC. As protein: CASTRRGGFGEQFF.

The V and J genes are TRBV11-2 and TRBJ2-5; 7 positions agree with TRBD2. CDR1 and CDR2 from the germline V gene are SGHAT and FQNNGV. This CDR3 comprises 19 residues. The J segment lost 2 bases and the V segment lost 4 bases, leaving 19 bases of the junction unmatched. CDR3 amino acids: CASSSRRGDVVIGQETQYF. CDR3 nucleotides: TGTGCCAGCAGCTCGCGTCGGGGGGATGTGGTTATAGGGCAAGAGACCCAGTACTTC.

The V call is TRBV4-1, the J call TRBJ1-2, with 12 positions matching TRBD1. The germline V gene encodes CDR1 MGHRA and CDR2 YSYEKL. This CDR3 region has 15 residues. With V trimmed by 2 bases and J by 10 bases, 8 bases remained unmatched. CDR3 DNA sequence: TGCGCCAGCAGCCAACCGGGACAGGGGGCCATACTCTACACCTTC. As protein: CASSQPGQGAILYTF.